This T cell receptor beta chain was sequenced during a study of OX40 agonist ivuxolimab in advanced cancers. This clone was recorded only once. Clones were read by immunoSEQ multiplex PCR, and TCRdb kept only the in-frame ones, dropping some. Here the sample spans about 90,000 clones, just under 90% being singletons. V shed 6 bases and J shed 7 bases, with 11 bases lying between them. Germline-derived CDR1 and CDR2 are LNHDA and SQIVND (reference sequence). The CDR3 extends over 12 amino acids. Here the sequenced sample was CD4+ or CD8+ T cells sorted from blood, taken in a trial of the OX40 agonist ivuxolimab. The source is an adult with an advanced solid tumor such as melanoma, head and neck, liver or kidney cancer. This rearrangement joins TRBV19 to TRBJ2-3; D perhaps matches TRBD2 (6 bases). CDR3 sequence (DNA): TGTGCCAGTAGCCTCGGGGGATATACGCAGTATTTT. It encodes CASSLGGYTQYF.